Shown below are 9 T cell receptor beta chains from a single sample sequenced in a study of shared clonotypes between healthy human individuals. The data were produced by immunoSEQ multiplex PCR, yet TCRdb's version contains in-frame clones alone and is incomplete. The top ten clones hold 0.13% of a sample with 2 million or so clones, roughly 95% of them seen once. Sequenced sample: naive CD4+ T cells sorted from blood. Subset here: CD45RA+ positively selected. The receptor source for this set is a young man in good health.

The gene calls are TRBV5-4 and TRBJ2-3; 12 bases map to TRBD2. Trimming removed 4 bases from V and 2 bases from J; junction bases left unmatched: 17. The CDR3 covers 20 residues. The V gene's germline CDR1 is SGHNT and CDR2 YYREEE (reference sequence). CDR3 in amino acids: CASSPPFKTSGGLSTDTQYF. The CDR3 coding sequence is TGTGCCAGCAGCCCGCCCTTTAAGACTAGCGGGGGCCTTTCCACAGATACGCAGTATTTT.

The J gene is TRBJ2-7, the V gene TRBV25-1; TRBD2 agrees at 10 bases. Germline CDR1 reads MGHDK; CDR2 reads SYGVNS. This CDR3 spans 17 amino acids. The ends lost 4 bases at V and 3 bases at J; junction bases unmatched: 12. The CDR3 here is CASSAGAPGLAFYEQYF. For the CDR3, the DNA is TGTGCCAGCAGTGCGGGCGCTCCGGGACTAGCGTTCTACGAGCAGTACTTC.

The V call is TRBV6-6, the J call TRBJ2-4, with D hard to call. Germline loops: CDR1 MNHNY, CDR2 SVGAGI (reference sequence). The CDR3 covers 11 residues. V lost 7 bases and J 5 bases, leaving 6 bases between the germline ends. This CDR3 is CASKAENIQYF. The CDR3 DNA follows: TGTGCCAGCAAGGCTGAAAACATTCAGTACTTC.

V gene TRBV7-2 combines with J gene TRBJ1-3; weak D call: TRBD1 (6 bases). V lost 5 bases and J 0 bases, leaving 11 bases between the germline ends. This CDR3 region has 15 residues. Germline loops: CDR1 SGHTA, CDR2 FQGNSA. The CDR3 region has the DNA TGTGCCAGCAGCCCTAGGACAGCCTCTGGAAACACCATATATTTT. Protein: CASSPRTASGNTIYF.

V gene TRBV12-5 combines with J gene TRBJ1-1, with 10 bases identical to TRBD1. The CDR3 consists of 12 residues. Germline CDR1 and CDR2: LGHNT and FRNRAP. The junction had 5 bases not matched to a gene; V was cut back by 6 bases and J by 10 bases. Here the CDR3 DNA reads TGTGCTAGTGGCGGACAGGGGGTAAGAGCTTTCTTT. It translates to CASGGQGVRAFF.

The CDR3 coding sequence is TGCGCCAGCAGTGAGTCCACGTTAGTGGGTGAGCAGTTCTTC. Its protein is CASSESTLVGEQFF. J is TRBJ2-1 and V is TRBV10-2; D uncertain. The CDR3 has 14 residues. Germline V gene sequence: CDR1 WSHSY, CDR2 SAAADI. Trimming cost V 0 bases and J 9 bases, with 12 bases left between them.

The chain couples TRBV7-9 to TRBJ1-3, with D possibly matching TRBD1 (5 bases). The CDR3 totals 16 residues. V lost 2 bases and J lost 3, with 14 bases in between. Germline CDR1 is SEHNR and CDR2 is FQNEAQ (reference sequence). CDR3 sequence reads: CASSLLGQGVGNTIYF. The CDR3 coding sequence is TGTGCCAGCAGCTTACTCGGGCAGGGCGTTGGAAACACCATATATTTT.

This chain links TRBV7-8 with TRBJ1-2; tentatively, D is TRBD1 (5 bases). Trimming pared 5 bases from V and 7 bases from J, leaving 11 bases between. CDR3 length: 12 amino acids. Germline V gene lookup returns CDR1 SGHVS and CDR2 FQNEAQ. CDR3 protein: CASSVNGGGYTF. The CDR3 DNA reads as TGTGCCAGCAGCGTTAATGGGGGTGGCTACACCTTC.

The CDR3 nucleotides are TGTGCCAGCAGCTCCGAGGCGTCAGGAGAGAACACTGAAGCTTTCTTT. It is translated as CASSSEASGENTEAFF. The chain carries TRBV7-6 and TRBJ1-1; D uncertain. The V end lost 4 bases, the J end lost 1 base, and 16 bases lay between the germline ends. CDR3 length: 16 amino acids. Germline V gives CDR1 SGHVS, CDR2 FNYEAQ.